This T cell receptor beta chain was retrieved from a study of cytomegalovirus exposure and HLA in healthy donors. Study context: Researchers found that roughly 81% of a few hundred genotyped donors fell within the Caucasian-associated ancestry cluster. Study-wide points: In a later analysis, a missense DCLRE1C variant was linked to TCR beta V- and J-gene trimming. Presence/absence comparisons presumed near-even sequencing depth among donors.

Primers: 60 Vbeta forward and 13 Jbeta reverse. The protocol was immunoSEQ multiplex PCR, while the TCRdb copy is restricted to in-frame clones and leaves out a portion. The data show 150,000 to 200,000 clones, with roughly 82% seen just once and about 1.5% held by the top ten. The germline V gene encodes CDR1 SGHTA and CDR2 FQGNSA. V was pared by 1 base and J by 7 bases, with 14 bases of the junction left unmatched. The CDR3 spans 19 residues. Details on this clone: The antigen remains unidentified.

V gene TRBV7-2 combines with J gene TRBJ2-3; 13 bases match TRBD2. The TCR originated in a man between 40 and 49 years old in good health and CMV-seronegative. Sequencing used PBMCs. CDR3 region: CASSLEGTSGVRSGYTQYF. CDR3 coding DNA: TGTGCCAGCAGCTTAGAGGGGACTAGCGGGGTAAGGAGTGGATATACGCAGTATTTT. The full variable domain, with the rest looked up from reference TRBV7-2 and TRBJ2-3, is GAGVSQSPSNKVTEKGKDVELRCDPISGHTALYWYRQSLGQGLEFLIYFQGNSAPDKSGLPSDRFSAERTGGSVSTLTIQRTQQEDSAVYLCASSLEGTSGVRSGYTQYFGPGTRLTVL.